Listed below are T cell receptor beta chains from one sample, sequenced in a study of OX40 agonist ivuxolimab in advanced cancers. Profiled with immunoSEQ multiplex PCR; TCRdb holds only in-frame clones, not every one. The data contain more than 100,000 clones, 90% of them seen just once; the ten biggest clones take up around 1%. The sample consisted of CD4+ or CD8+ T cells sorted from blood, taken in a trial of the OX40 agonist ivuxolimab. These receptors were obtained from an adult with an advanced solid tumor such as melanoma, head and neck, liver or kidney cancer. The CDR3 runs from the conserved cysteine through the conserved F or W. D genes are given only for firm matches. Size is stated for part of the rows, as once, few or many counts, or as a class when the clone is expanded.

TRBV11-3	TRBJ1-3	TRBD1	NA	TGTGCCAGCAGATCCCGGGAGGGGGCTCATGGAAACACCATATATTTT	CASRSREGAHGNTIYF
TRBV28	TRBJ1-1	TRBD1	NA	TGTGCCAGCAGTTTATCCCCAAGAACAGGGGGGACTGAAGCTTTCTTT	CASSLSPRTGGTEAFF
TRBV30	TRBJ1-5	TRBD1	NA	TGTGCCTGGACAGAGGGGGCCAATCAGCCCCAGCATTTT	CAWTEGANQPQHF
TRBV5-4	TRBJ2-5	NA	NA	TGTGCCAGCAGCTTCCGGGACTCGGGACAAGAGACCCAGTACTTC	CASSFRDSGQETQYF
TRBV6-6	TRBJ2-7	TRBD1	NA	TGTGCCAGCAGTTCCGGGACAGGGGTCGAGCAGTACTTC	CASSSGTGVEQYF
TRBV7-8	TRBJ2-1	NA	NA	TGTGCCAGCAGCTTCCGTAGGCTAGCGTCGTCGGATGAGCAGTTCTTC	CASSFRRLASSDEQFF
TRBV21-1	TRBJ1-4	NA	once	TGTGCCAGCAGCAAAGCGCGCAGACAGGGGGCTACTAATGAAAAACTGTTTTTT	CASSKARRQGATNEKLFF
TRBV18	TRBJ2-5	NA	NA	TGTGCCAGCTCCAAACCCCCAGAGACCCAGTACTTC	CASSKPPETQYF
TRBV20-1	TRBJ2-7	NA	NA	TGCAGTGCGGGCCCGGGCGGCGAGCAGTACTTC	CSAGPGGEQYF
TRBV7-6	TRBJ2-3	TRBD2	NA	TGTGCCAGCAGCTTCGCGGGAGCCACAGATACGCAGTATTTT	CASSFAGATDTQYF
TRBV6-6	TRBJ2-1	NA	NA	TGTGCCAGCAGTTACGTAGATAGTGCCTATCCGCAGTTCTTC	CASSYVDSAYPQFF
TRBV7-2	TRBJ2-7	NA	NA	TGTGCCAGCAGCTTGGAGTCGGGGCAAGGCGAGCAGTACTTC	CASSLESGQGEQYF
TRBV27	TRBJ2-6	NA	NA	TGTGCCAGCAGACTCTCAGGGACCCCGGACCTGACTTTC	CASRLSGTPDLTF
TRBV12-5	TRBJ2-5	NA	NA	TGTGCTAGTGGTTTGGGAACCGGGACACACCAAGAGACCCAGTACTTC	CASGLGTGTHQETQYF
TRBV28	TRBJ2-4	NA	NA	TGTGCCAGCAGCCGAGGCGCAGGGGAACCCAAAAACATTCAGTACTTC	CASSRGAGEPKNIQYF
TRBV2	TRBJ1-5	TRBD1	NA	TGTGCCAGCAGGAGGACAGGGTCAGGGCAGCCCCAGCATTTT	CASRRTGSGQPQHF
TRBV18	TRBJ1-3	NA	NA	TGTGCCAGTTCGGACAGCTCTGGAAACACCATATATTTT	CASSDSSGNTIYF
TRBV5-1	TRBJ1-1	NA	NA	TGCGCCAGCAGCCCACAGGGACCCAACACTGAAGCTTTCTTT	CASSPQGPNTEAFF
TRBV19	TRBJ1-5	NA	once	TGTGCCAGTAGGGGAGCGGGGTTAGGCAATCAGCCCCAGCATTTT	CASRGAGLGNQPQHF
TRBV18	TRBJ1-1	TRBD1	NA	TGTGCCAGCTCAGCGAACCGGGACAGGGGGAAGAACACTGAAGCTTTCTTT	CASSANRDRGKNTEAFF
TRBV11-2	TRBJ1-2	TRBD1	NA	TGTGCCAGCAGCTCAAACAGGGGACTGGATGGCTACACCTTC	CASSSNRGLDGYTF
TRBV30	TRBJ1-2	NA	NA	TGTGCCTGGAGTGTAATAGGATTTGGCTACACCTTC	CAWSVIGFGYTF
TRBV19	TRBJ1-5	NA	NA	TGTGCCAGTATGGAAGGAGGAGGGCCGCAGCCCCAGCATTTT	CASMEGGGPQPQHF
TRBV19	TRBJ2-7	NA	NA	TGTGCCAGTACATCCGAAGACGAGCAGTACTTC	CASTSEDEQYF
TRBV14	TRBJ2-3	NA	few	TGTGCCAGCAACAAAGGGACGATCACAGATACGCAGTATTTT	CASNKGTITDTQYF
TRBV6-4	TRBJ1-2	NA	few	TGTGCCAGCAGTGACGTTCCTAACTATGGCTACACCTTC	CASSDVPNYGYTF
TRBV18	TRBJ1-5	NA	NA	TGTGCCAGCTCACCGGGCAGTGGAGTCGATAGCAATCAGCCCCAGCATTTT	CASSPGSGVDSNQPQHF
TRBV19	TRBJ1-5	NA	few	TGTGCCAGTAGTGATGCAGGGTCGTACAATCAGCCCCAGCATTTT	CASSDAGSYNQPQHF
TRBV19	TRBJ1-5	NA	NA	TGTGCCAGTACCGGGGATAACAATCAGCCCCAGCATTTT	CASTGDNNQPQHF
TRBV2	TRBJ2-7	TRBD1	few	TGTGCCAGCAATCAGAACAGGGGCTACGAGCAGTACTTC	CASNQNRGYEQYF
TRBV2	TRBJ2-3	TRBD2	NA	TGTGCCAGCAGTAGGACTAGCGGCACAGATACGCAGTATTTT	CASSRTSGTDTQYF
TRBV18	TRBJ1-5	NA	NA	TGTGCCAGCTCACTACGGGACGGAGATTATAGCAATCAGCCCCAGCATTTT	CASSLRDGDYSNQPQHF
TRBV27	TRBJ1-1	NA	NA	TGTGCCAGCAGTTTAGGGCCGAACACTGAAGCTTTCTTT	CASSLGPNTEAFF
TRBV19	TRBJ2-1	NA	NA	TGTGCCAGTAGTATTTCCCGGGGGTGGTACAATGAGCAGTTCTTC	CASSISRGWYNEQFF
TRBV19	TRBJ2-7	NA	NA	TGTGCCAGTAGTAACAGAGCCTACGAGCAGTACTTC	CASSNRAYEQYF
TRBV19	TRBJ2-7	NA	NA	TGTGCCAGTAATAGCGGTCAAAACTACGAGCAGTACTTC	CASNSGQNYEQYF
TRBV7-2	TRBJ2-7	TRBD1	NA	TGTGCCAGCACCTCCAGGACAGGGAACCACGAGCAGTACTTC	CASTSRTGNHEQYF
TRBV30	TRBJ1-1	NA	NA	TGTGCCAGACGACTCATTCCAGGGGACACTGAAGCTTTCTTT	CARRLIPGDTEAFF
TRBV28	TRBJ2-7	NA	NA	TGTGCCAGCAGGGTAAACTCCTACGAGCAGTACTTC	CASRVNSYEQYF
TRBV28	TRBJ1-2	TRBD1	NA	TGTGCCAGCAGTTTAACAGGGGGCGGCGGCTATGGCTACACCTTC	CASSLTGGGGYGYTF
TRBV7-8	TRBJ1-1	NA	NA	TGTGCCAGCAGCTTAGGGGGGATGAACACTGAAGCTTTCTTT	CASSLGGMNTEAFF
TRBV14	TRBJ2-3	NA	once	TGTGCCAGCAGCCAAGTTATAGGAATCACAGATACGCAGTATTTT	CASSQVIGITDTQYF
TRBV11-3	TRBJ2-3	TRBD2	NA	TGTGCCAGCAGCTCGACTAGCAGGGCTCATACGCAGTATTTT	CASSSTSRAHTQYF